The sample holds many counts of the clone carrying this T cell receptor (beta chain). The antigen remains undetermined. The sample comes from a study of T cells in Graves' hyperthyroidism and ophthalmopathy. CDR1 and CDR2 (germline): MNHEY, SMNVEV (reference sequence). V lost 3 bases and J lost 3, with 12 bases in between. CDR3 size: 14 residues. Findings and limits, study-wide: The model identified upcoming ophthalmopathy a median approximately six months ahead of onset.

Orbital computed tomography, thyroid ultrasound, serum thyroxine and TRAb, and clinical symptoms together informed the diagnoses. TCR beta CDR3 regions were amplified from RNA transcripts. The HTBI primer set served for first-round RT-PCR of the TCR CDR3. MiXCR, run by TCRdb on the multiplex PCR reads, gives a single entry per CDR3 protein. This table has 200,000 to 250,000 distinct CDR3 sequences, approximately 23% appearing once. The specimen was blood. The source is a woman aged 40 to 50 with Graves' ophthalmopathy. The V gene is TRBV27, the J gene TRBJ2-7; TRBD1 might be the D (6 bases). This CDR3 is CASSFSGARYEQYF. CDR3 coding DNA: TGTGCCAGCAGTTTTTCAGGGGCGCGCTACGAGCAGTACTTC.